A single TCR beta chain is shown here with its context. Its target is unknown. Included in the TCR beta cDNA libraries were unique molecular identifiers. The yield from around 1 to 10 million T cells was roughly 500,000 cDNA molecules in total. TCRdb fed the PCR reads into MiXCR, producing one record per CDR3 protein. Altogether 750,000 to 950,000 distinct CDR3 sequences are present, around 50% being singletons, with the ten largest covering 4% to 5.5%. The CDR3 runs 15 residues. Germline CDR1 reads SGHDT; CDR2 reads YYEEEE. This specimen belongs to a study of post-analysis software for immune sequencing data. Across the study: Multiple sclerosis in the patients followed relapsing-remitting, secondary progressive and progressive-relapsing courses. Notes on the study in general: In patients, about five TRBV segments were more frequent than in controls, with TRBV5-6, TRBV5-1 and TRBV20-1 among them. Samples made in the same batch grouped tightly together by F measure. People with multiple sclerosis had a significantly lower normalized Chao1 diversity than controls did.

Sequenced sample: blood. The TCR sequence derives from a girl between 10 and 17 years old with multiple sclerosis. The chain is built from TRBV5-6 and TRBJ2-5; 7 bases are a match to TRBD1. TRBJ2-7 matches the DNA end more closely, so the J call is doubtful. The CDR3 loop reads CASSHRQGAIYEQYF. In DNA, the CDR3 is TGTGCCAGCAGCCACCGACAGGGTGCTATCTACGAGCAGTACTTC.